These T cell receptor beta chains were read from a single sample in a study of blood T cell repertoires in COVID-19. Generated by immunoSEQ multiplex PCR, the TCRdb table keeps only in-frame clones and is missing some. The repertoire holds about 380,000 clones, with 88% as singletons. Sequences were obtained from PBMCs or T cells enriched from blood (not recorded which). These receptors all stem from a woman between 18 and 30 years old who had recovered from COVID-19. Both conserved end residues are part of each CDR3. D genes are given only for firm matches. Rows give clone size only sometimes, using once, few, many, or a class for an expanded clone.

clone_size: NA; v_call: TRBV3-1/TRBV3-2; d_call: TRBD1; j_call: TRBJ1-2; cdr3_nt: TGTGCCAGCAGCCAAGGACAGGGTCTTGGCTACACCTTC; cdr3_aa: CASSQGQGLGYTF
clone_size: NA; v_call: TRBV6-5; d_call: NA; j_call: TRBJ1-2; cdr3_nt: TGTGCCAGCAGTTTAGACAAGACAGGCAACTATGGCTACACCTTC; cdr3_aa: CASSLDKTGNYGYTF
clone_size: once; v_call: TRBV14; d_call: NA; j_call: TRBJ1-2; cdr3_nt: TGTGCCAGCAGCGGCCCGTTGAACTATGGCTACACCTTC; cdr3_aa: CASSGPLNYGYTF
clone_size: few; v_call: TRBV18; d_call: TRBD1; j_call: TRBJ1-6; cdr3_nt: TGTGCCAGCTCTCGACAGGGTAAAAATTCACCCCTCCACTTT; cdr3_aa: CASSRQGKNSPLHF
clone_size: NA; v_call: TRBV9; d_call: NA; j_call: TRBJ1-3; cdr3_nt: TGTGCCAGCAGCACCGGACTCAGGAACTCTGGAAACACCATATATTTT; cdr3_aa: CASSTGLRNSGNTIYF
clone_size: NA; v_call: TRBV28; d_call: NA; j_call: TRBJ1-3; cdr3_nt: TGTGCCAGCAGGGCCCAGCGGGGGGCGGGTGGAAACACCATATATTTT; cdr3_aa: CASRAQRGAGGNTIYF
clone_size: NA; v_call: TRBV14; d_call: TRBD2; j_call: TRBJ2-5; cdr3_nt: TGTGCCAGCAGCCAAGAGATCTCACCGGGGGGAGGAGAGACCCAATACTTC; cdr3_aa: CASSQEISPGGGETQYF
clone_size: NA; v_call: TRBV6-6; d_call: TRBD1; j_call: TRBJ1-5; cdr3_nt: TGTGCCAGCAGTTTACCCGGGACAGGAAACAATCAGCCCCAGCATTTT; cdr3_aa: CASSLPGTGNNQPQHF
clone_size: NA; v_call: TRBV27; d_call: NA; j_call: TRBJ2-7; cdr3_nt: TGTGCCAGCAGTTCCCGTCCCTACGAGCAGTACTTC; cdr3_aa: CASSSRPYEQYF
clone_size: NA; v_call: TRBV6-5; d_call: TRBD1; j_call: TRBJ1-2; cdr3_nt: TGTGCCAGCAGGAGAAGGGACAGGGCGGCTGGCTACACCTTC; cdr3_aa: CASRRRDRAAGYTF
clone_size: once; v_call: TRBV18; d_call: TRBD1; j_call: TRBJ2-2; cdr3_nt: TGTGCCAGCTCACCACCGACAGGGTCCGGGGAGCTGTTTTTT; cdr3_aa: CASSPPTGSGELFF
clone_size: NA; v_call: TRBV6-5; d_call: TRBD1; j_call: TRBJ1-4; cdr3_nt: TGTGCCAGCACTCGGACAGGGGGTGAAAAACTGTTTTTT; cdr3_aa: CASTRTGGEKLFF
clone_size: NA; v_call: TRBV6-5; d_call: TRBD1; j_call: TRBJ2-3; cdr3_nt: TGTGCCAGCAGTTACTCGACAGGGATCACAGATACGCAGTATTTT; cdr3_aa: CASSYSTGITDTQYF
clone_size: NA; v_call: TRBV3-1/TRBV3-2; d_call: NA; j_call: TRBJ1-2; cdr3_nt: TGTGCCAGCAGCCATCAGGGGGGCTACACCTTC; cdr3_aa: CASSHQGGYTF
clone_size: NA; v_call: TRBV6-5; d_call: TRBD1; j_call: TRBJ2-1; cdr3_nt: TGTGCCAGCAGTCCTTGGACAGGGTCCAATGAGCAGTTCTTC; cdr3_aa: CASSPWTGSNEQFF
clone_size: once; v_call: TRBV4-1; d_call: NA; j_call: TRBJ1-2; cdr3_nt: TGCGCCAGCAGCCGTGGACAGCTAGAGGGCTACACCTTC; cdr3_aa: CASSRGQLEGYTF
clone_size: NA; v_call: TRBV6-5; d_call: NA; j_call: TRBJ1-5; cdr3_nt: TGTGCCAGCAGCCGGACAGTTAATCAGCCCCAGCATTTT; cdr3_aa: CASSRTVNQPQHF
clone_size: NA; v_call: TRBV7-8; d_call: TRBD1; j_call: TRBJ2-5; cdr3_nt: TGTGCCAGCAGCATCCAGACAGGGCCACAAGAGACCCAGTACTTC; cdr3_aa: CASSIQTGPQETQYF
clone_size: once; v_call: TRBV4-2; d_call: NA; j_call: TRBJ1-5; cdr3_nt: TGTGCCAGCAGCCAAACGAGTGGGCCGGACAATCAGCCCCAGCATTTT; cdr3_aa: CASSQTSGPDNQPQHF
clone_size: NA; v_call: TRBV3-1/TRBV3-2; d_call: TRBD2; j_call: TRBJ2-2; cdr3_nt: TGTGCCAGCAGGGGGACTAGCGGATACACCGGGGAGCTGTTTTTT; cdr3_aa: CASRGTSGYTGELFF
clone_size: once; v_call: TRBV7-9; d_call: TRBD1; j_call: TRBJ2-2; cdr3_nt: TGTGCCAGCAGCTTAGCCCAGGGGGTGGACACCGGGGAGCTGTTTTTT; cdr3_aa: CASSLAQGVDTGELFF
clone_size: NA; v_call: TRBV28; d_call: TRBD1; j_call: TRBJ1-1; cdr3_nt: TGTGCCAGCAGTCGAGGACAGGATACTGAAGCTTTCTTT; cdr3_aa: CASSRGQDTEAFF
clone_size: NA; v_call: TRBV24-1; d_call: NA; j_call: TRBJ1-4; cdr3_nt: TGTGCCACCAGTGAGCTGCTCCGGGTCCCCTCGGAAAAACTGTTTTTT; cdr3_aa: CATSELLRVPSEKLFF
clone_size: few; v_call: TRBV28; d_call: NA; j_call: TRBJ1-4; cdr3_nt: TGTGCCAGCAGTTTTAGGGGCAGTGGGCTTATCGAAAAACTGTTTTTT; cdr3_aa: CASSFRGSGLIEKLFF
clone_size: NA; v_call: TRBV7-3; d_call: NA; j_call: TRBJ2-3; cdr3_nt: TGTGCCAGCAGCTCTTTGGATACGCAGTATTTT; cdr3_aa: CASSSLDTQYF
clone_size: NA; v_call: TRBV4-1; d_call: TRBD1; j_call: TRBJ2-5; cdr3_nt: TGCGCCAGCAGCTCTCGGACAGGGGACCCCCAAGAGACCCAGTACTTC; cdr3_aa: CASSSRTGDPQETQYF
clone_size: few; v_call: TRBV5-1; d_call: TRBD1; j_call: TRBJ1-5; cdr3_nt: TGCGCCAGCAGCTTAGGACAGGGGACCGACAATCAGCCCCAGCATTTT; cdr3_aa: CASSLGQGTDNQPQHF
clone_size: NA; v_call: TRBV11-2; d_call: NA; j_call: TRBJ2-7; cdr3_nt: TGTGCCAGCAGCTCCCAATACGAGCAGTACTTC; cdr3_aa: CASSSQYEQYF
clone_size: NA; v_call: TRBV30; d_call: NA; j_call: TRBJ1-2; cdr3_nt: TGTGCCTGGAGTGTAGGCGGGAGCACAGGAGGCTACACCTTC; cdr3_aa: CAWSVGGSTGGYTF
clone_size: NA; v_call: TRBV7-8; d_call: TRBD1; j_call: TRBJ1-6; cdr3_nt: TGTGCCAGCAGCCCTTCCCAGGGGGAAAATAATTCACCCCTCCACTTT; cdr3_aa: CASSPSQGENNSPLHF
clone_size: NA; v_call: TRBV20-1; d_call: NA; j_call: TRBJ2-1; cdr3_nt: TGCAGTGCTAGGTACGGGAATGAGCAGTTCTTC; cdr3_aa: CSARYGNEQFF
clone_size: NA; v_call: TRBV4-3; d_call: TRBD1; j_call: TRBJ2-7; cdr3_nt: TGCGCCAGCAGCCGCGGACAGGGGGCAGGCTACGAGCAGTACTTC; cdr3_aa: CASSRGQGAGYEQYF